The clone carrying this TCR beta chain was detected only a few times. What it binds is unknown. In TCRdb, the RACE reads were re-called with MiXCR into one record per CDR3 protein. Here the sample spans some 84,000 distinct CDR3 sequences, 11% being singletons. Time point defined: patch test 3, about 24 weeks after DPC sensitization. Treatment here: therapeutic diphenylcyclopropenone sensitization with weekly scalp DPC. This record belongs to a study of human T cells and chemical hapten exposure. In the study overall: Slight volume differences across pooled libraries mainly accounted for varying per-sample TCR yields. Study-wide points: With DPC sensitization, TCRs exceeding 1 in 1000 frequency showed no change. Because they had alopecia, donors may respond immunologically unlike healthy people.

CDR3 length equals 16 residues. CDR1 is SQVTM and CDR2 is ANQGSEA in the germline V gene. V shed 5 bases and J 10 bases; nucleotides not matched to a gene: 17. The V and J genes are TRBV29-1 and TRBJ1-6; 7 nucleotides agree with TRBD1. The sequence was obtained from a woman in her forties or fifties with alopecia areata. Some clones in this sample may be carry-over from other donors' samples. This sample comprised whole blood, obtained in connection with sensitization to the hapten diphenylcyclopropenone (DPC). The CDR3 here is CSVRGWPGGYESPLHF. DNA of the CDR3: TGCAGCGTTCGAGGTTGGCCAGGGGGGTATGAATCACCCCTCCACTTT.